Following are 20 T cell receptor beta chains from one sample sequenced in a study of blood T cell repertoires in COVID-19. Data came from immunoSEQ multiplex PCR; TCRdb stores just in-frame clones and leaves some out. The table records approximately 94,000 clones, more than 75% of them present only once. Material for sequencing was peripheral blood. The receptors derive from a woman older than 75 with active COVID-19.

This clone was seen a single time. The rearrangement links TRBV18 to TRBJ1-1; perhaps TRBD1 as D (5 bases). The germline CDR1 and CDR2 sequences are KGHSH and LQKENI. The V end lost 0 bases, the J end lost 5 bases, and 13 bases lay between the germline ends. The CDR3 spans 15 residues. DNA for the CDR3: TGTGCCAGCTCACCACCGGGACGGGCGGGGACTGAAGCTTTCTTT. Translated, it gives CASSPPGRAGTEAFF.

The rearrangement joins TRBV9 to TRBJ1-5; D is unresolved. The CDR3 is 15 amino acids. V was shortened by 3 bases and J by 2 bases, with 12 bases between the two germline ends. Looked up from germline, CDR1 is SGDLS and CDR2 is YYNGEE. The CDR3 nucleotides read TGTGCCAGCAGCGCCCACAGCGGACGCAATCAGCCCCAGCATTTT. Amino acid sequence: CASSAHSGRNQPQHF.

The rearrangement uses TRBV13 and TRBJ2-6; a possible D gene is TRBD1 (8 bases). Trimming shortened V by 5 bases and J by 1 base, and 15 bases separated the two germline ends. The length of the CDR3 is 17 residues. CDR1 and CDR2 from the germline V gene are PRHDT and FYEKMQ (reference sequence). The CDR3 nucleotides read TGTGCCAGCAGCCCCACAGGGGGGGGGTCTGGGGCCAACGTCCTGACTTTC. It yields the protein CASSPTGGGSGANVLTF.

CDR3 nucleotides: TGTGCCAGCTTCCCGGGGGGTGTTGACTATGGCTACACCTTC. It encodes CASFPGGVDYGYTF. V and J are TRBV5-6 and TRBJ1-2; D perhaps matches TRBD1 (5 bases). The V end lost 7 bases, the J end lost 3 bases, and 16 bases lay between the germline ends. The CDR3 extends over 14 amino acids. Per germline, CDR1 SGHDT and CDR2 YYEEEE.

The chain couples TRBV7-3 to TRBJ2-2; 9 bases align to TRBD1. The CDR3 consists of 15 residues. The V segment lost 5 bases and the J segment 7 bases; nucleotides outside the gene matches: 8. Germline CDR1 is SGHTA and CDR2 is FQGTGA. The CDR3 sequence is CASSLGQGRSGELFF. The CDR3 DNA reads TGTGCCAGCAGCCTGGGACAGGGACGAAGCGGGGAGCTGTTTTTT.

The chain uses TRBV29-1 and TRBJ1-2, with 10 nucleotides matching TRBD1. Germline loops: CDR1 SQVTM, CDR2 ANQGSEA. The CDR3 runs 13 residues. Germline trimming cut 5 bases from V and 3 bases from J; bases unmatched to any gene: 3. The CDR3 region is CSVTGTGDYGYTF. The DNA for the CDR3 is TGCAGCGTTACCGGGACAGGGGACTATGGCTACACCTTC. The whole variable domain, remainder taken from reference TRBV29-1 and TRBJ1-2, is SAVISQKPSRDICQRGTSLTIQCQVDSQVTMMFWYRQQPGQSLTLIATANQGSEATYESGFVIDKFPISRPNLTFSTLTVSNMSPEDSSIYLCSVTGTGDYGYTFGSGTRLTVV.

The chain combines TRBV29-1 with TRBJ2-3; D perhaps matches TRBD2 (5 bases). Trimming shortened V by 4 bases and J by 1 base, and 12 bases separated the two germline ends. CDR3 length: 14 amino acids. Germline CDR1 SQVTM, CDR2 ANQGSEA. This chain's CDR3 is CSVALGDRTDTQYF. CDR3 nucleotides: TGCAGCGTTGCATTGGGAGACCGCACAGATACGCAGTATTTT.

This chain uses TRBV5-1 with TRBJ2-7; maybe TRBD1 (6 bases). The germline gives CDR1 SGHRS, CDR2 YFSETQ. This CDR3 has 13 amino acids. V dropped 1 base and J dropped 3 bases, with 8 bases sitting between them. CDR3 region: CASSLPGVYEQYF. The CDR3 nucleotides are TGCGCCAGCAGCTTGCCAGGGGTCTACGAGCAGTACTTC. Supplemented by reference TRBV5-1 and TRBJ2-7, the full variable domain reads KAGVTQTPRYLIKTRGQQVTLSCSPISGHRSVSWYQQTPGQGLQFLFEYFSETQRNKGNFPGRFSGRQFSNSRSEMNVSTLELGDSALYLCASSLPGVYEQYFGPGTRLTVT.

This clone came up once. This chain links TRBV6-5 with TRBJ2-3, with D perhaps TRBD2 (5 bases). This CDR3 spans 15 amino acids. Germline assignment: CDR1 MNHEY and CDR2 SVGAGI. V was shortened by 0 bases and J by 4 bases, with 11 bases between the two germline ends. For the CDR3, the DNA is TGTGCCAGCAGTTACTCGAGAGGGATCCCAGATACGCAGTATTTT. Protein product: CASSYSRGIPDTQYF.

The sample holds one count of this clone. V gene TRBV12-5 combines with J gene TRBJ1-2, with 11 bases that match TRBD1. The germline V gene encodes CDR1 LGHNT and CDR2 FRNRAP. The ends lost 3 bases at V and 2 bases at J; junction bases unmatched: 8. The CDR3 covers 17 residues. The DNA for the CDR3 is TGTGCTAGTGGTTTAGTTTTGGGGGACAGGGGGAACTATGGCTACACCTTC. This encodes CASGLVLGDRGNYGYTF. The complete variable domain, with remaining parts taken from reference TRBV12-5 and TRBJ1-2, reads DARVTQTPRHKVTEMGQEVTMRCQPILGHNTVFWYRQTMMQGLELLAYFRNRAPLDDSGMPKDRFSAEMPDATLATLKIQPSEPRDSAVYFCASGLVLGDRGNYGYTFGSGTRLTVV.

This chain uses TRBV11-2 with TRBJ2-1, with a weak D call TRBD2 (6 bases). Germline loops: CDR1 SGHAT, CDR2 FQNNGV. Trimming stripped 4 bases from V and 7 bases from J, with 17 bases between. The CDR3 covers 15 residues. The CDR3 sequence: CASSSTLRERNEQFF. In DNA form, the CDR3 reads TGTGCCAGCAGCTCGACTCTCCGGGAGAGGAATGAGCAGTTCTTC.

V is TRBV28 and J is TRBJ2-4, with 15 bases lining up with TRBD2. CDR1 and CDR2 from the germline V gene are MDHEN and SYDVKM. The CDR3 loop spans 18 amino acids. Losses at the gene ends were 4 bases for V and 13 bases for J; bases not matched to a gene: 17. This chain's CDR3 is CASSSFFHKRTSGRAQYF. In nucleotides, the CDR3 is TGTGCCAGCAGTTCCTTCTTCCACAAACGGACTAGCGGGAGGGCCCAGTACTTC.

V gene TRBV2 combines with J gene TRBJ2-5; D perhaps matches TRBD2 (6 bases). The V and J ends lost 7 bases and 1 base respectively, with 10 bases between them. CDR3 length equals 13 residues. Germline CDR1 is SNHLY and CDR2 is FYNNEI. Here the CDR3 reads CASMGGTQETQYF. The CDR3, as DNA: TGTGCCAGCATGGGCGGGACCCAAGAGACCCAGTACTTC. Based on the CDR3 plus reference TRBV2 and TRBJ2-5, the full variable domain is EPEVTQTPSHQVTQMGQEVILRCVPISNHLYFYWYRQILGQKVEFLVSFYNNEISEKSEIFDDQFSVERPDGSNFTLKIRSTKLEDSAMYFCASMGGTQETQYFGPGTRLLVL.

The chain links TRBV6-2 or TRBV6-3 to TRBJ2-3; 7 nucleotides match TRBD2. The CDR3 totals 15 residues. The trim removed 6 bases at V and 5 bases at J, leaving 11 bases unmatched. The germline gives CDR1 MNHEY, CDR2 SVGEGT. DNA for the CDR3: TGTGCCAGCAGCCTTTGGAGCGTAGCGGGAGATACGCAGTATTTT. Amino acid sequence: CASSLWSVAGDTQYF.

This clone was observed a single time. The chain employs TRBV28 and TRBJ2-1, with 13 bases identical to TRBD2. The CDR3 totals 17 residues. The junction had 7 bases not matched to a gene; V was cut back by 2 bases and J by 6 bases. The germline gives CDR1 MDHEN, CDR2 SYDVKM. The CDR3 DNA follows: TGTGCCAGCAGTTTACGGTTAGGACTAGCGGGAGCCAATGAGCAGTTCTTC. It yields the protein CASSLRLGLAGANEQFF. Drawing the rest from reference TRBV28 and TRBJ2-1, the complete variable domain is DVKVTQSSRYLVKRTGEKVFLECVQDMDHENMFWYRQDPGLGLRLIYFSYDVKMKEKGDIPEGYSVSREKKERFSLILESASTNQTSMYLCASSLRLGLAGANEQFFGPGTRLTVL.

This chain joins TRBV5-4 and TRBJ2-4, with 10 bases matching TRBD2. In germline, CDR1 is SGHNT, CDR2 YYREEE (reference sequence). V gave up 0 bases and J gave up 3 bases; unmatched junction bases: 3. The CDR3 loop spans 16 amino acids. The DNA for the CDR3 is TGTGCCAGCAGCTTGGGGCTAGCGGGAGTCAAAAACATTCAGTACTTC. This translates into CASSLGLAGVKNIQYF.

This chain's CDR3 is CASSRSSGRAADTQYF. The CDR3 DNA is TGTGCCAGCAGCCGGTCATCCGGGAGGGCCGCAGATACGCAGTATTTT. J is TRBJ2-3 and V is TRBV7-2, with 8 positions matching TRBD2. The CDR3 runs to 16 residues. Germline lookup yields CDR1 SGHTA and CDR2 FQGNSA. The V segment lost 5 bases and the J segment 4 bases; nucleotides outside the gene matches: 11.

The CDR3 region is CASSEGGTGAYEQYF. The CDR3 bases are TGTGCCAGCAGTGAAGGGGGGACAGGGGCCTACGAGCAGTACTTC. The gene calls are TRBV2 and TRBJ2-7, with 10 bases fitting TRBD1. In germline, CDR1 is SNHLY, CDR2 FYNNEI. This CDR3 has 15 residues. V lost 1 base to trimming and J lost 2 bases; unmatched junction nucleotides: 2.

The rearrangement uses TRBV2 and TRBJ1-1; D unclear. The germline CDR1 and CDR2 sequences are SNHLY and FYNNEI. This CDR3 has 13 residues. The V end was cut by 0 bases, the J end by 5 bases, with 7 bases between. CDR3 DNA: TGTGCCAGCAGTGAAGCGTCGGGGACTGAAGCTTTCTTT. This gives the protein CASSEASGTEAFF.

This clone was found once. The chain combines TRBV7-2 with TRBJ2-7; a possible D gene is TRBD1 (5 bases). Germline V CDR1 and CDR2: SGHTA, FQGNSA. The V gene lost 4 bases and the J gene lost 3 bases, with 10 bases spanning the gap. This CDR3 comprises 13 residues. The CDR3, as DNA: TGTGCCAGCAGCTCAATGGGGCGCTACGAGCAGTACTTC. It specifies CASSSMGRYEQYF.